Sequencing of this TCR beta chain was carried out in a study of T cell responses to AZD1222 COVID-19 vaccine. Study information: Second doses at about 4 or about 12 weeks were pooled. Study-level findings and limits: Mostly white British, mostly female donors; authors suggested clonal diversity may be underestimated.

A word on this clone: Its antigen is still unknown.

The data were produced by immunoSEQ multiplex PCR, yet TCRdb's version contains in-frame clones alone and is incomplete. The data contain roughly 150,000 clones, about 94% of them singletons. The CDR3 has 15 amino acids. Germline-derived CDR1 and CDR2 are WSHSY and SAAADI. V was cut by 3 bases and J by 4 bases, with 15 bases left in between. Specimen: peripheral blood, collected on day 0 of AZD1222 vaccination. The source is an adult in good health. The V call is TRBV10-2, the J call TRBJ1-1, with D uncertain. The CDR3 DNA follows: TGCGCCAGCAGTGACTTTAAGGTGGAGGGCACTGAAGCTTTCTTT. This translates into CASSDFKVEGTEAFF.